This section outlines one T cell receptor (beta chain) sequence together with its context. The antigen is unknown. Repertoires were generated with immunoSEQ multiplex PCR, while TCRdb's copy carries only in-frame clones and drops some. The data show about 330 clones, with 85% to 95% seen just once and around 7% held by the top ten. The sample is drawn from a study of brain metastases from non-small cell lung cancer. Study observations and caveats: In 60% to 70% of brain metastases, T-cell clones were expanded compared with matched primary tumors. Compared with primary tumors, brain metastases showed less T-cell infiltration.

The clonotype comes from a donor over 35 with non-small cell lung cancer. The sequencing input was tissue from a brain metastasis.

CDR3 in DNA: TGTGCCAGCAGCCTGTCCGGGACTAGCTTTGTCGGGGAGCTGTTTTTT. This codes for CASSLSGTSFVGELFF. The chain recombines TRBV7-9 with TRBJ2-2; 9 bases align to TRBD2. V lost 5 bases, J lost 7 bases, and 11 bases stayed unmatched. Germline V CDR1 and CDR2: SEHNR, FQNEAQ (reference sequence). The CDR3 contains 16 residues.